This TCR beta chain is from a study of shared clonotypes between healthy human individuals. The DNA input per sorted-subset replicate PCR was 150 to 200 ng, corresponding to around 30,000 T cell genomes. In the original processing: Filtering differed since immunoSEQ provided only junctions, with no quality scores. Produced via immunoSEQ multiplex PCR; TCRdb's table is partial and in-frame only. V, J and clone size derive from that table, while D and trimming were established from the DNA sequence. The sample has 330,000 or so clones, over 70% seen once. Overall study results and limits: Sharing of clonotypes among donors was expected to vary with sequencing depth. Incompleteness in sorted-subset sequencing, despite large depth, was shown by rarefaction.

CDR3 size: 15 residues. The germline V gene has CDR1 SSHAT and CDR2 FNYEAQ (reference sequence). As to this clone: Its antigen is unknown. A read error may produce the germline difference seen at one junction end.

This chain joins TRBV7-7 and TRBJ2-3; possibly TRBD2 for D (5 bases). This TCR came from a man aged 30-40 years in good health. Sequences were obtained from memory CD4+ T cells sorted from blood. Subset: CD45RA-negative fraction. The CDR3 region is CASSLGASLEDTQYF. CDR3 bases: TGTGCTAGCAGCTTAGGAGCTAGCTTGGAAGATACGCAGTATTTT. Complete variable domain (other parts from reference TRBV7-7 and TRBJ2-3): GAGVSQSPRYKVTKRGQDVTLRCDPISSHATLYWYQQALGQGPEFLTYFNYEAQPDKSGLPSDRFSAERPEGSISTLTIQRTEQRDSAMYRCASSLGASLEDTQYFGPGTRLTVL.